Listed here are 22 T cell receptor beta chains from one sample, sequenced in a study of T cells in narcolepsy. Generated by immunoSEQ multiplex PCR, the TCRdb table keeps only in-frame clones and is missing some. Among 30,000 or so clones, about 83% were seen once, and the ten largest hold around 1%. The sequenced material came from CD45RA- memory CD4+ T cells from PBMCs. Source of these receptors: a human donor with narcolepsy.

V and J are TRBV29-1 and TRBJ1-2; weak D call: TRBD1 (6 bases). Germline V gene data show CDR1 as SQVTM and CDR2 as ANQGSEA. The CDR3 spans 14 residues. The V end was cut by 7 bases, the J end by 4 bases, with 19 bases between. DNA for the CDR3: TGCAGCGGGGGGCCGGCAGGGGCGGGCTATGGCTACACCTTC. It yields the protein CSGGPAGAGYGYTF.

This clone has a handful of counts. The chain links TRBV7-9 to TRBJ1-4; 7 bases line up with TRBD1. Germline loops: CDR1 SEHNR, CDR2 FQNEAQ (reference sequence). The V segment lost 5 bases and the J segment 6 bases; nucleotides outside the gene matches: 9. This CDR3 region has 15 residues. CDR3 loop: CASSAYRDSDEKLFF. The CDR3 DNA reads TGTGCCAGCAGCGCCTACCGGGACAGCGATGAAAAACTGTTTTTT.

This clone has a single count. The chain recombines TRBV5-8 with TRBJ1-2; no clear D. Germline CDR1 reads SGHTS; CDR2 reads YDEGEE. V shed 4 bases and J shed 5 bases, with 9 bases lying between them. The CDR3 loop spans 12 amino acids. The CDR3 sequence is CASSNQDYGYTF. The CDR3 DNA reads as TGTGCCAGCAGCAACCAGGATTATGGCTACACCTTC.

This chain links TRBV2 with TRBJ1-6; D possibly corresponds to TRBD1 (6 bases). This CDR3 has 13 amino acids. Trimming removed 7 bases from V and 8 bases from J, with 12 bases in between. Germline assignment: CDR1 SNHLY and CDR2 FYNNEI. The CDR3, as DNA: TGTGCCAGCAACACAGGGTCCCATTCACCCCTCCACTTT. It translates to CASNTGSHSPLHF.

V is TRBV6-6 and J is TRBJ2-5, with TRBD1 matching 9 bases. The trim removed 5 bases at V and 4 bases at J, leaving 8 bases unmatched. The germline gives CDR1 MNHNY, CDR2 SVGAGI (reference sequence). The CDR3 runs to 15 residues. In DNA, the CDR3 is TGTGCCAGCAGTGATAACAGGGGGCGCCGAGAGACCCAGTACTTC. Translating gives CASSDNRGRRETQYF.

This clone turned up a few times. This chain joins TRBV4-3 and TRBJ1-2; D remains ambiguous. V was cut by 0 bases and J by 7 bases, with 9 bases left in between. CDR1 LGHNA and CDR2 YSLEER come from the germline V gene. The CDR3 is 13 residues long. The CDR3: CASSQEKESGYTF. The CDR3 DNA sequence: TGCGCCAGCAGCCAAGAGAAGGAAAGTGGCTACACCTTC.

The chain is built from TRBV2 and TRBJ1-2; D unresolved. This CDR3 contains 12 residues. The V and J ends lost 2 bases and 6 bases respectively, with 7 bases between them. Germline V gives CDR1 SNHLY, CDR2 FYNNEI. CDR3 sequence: CASSESGHGYTF. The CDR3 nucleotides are TGTGCCAGCAGTGAATCAGGCCATGGCTACACCTTC.

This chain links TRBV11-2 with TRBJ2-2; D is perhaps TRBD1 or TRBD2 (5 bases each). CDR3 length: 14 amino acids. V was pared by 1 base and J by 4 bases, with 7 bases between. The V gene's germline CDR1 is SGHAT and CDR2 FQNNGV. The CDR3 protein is CASSLAGGTGELFF. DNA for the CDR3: TGTGCCAGCAGCTTAGCTGGGGGCACCGGGGAGCTGTTTTTT.

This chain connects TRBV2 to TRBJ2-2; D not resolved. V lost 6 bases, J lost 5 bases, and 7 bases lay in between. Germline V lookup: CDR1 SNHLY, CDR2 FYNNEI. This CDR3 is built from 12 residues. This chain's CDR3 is CASSLGTGELFF. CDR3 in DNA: TGTGCCAGCAGCCTCGGGACCGGGGAGCTGTTTTTT.

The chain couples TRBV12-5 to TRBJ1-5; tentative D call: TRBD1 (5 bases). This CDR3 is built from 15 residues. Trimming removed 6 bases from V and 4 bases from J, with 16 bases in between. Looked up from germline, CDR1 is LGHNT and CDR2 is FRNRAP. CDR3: CASGHGAAGNQPQHF. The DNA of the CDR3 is TGTGCTAGTGGCCATGGGGCAGCAGGAAATCAGCCCCAGCATTTT.

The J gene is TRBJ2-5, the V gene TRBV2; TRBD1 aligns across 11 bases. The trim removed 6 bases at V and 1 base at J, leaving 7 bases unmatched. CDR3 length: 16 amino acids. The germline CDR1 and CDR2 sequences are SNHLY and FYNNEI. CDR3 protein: CASSAGQGAFQETQYF. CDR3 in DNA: TGTGCCAGCAGCGCCGGACAGGGGGCCTTCCAAGAGACCCAGTACTTC.

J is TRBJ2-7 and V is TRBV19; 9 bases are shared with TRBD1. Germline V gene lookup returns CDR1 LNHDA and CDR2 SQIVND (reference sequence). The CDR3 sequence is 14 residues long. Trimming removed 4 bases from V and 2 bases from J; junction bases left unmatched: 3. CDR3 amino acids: CASSTGQGTYEQYF. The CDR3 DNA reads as TGTGCCAGTAGTACTGGACAGGGGACCTACGAGCAGTACTTC.

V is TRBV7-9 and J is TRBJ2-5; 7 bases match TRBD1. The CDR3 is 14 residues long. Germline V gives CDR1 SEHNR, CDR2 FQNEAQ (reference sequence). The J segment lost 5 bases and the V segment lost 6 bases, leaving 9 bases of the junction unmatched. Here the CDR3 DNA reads TGTGCCAGCAGTTTACAGGGGATAGGGGAGACCCAGTACTTC. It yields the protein CASSLQGIGETQYF.

The CDR3 DNA reads as TGTGCCAGTACTATGGGGTCAGGGTCAGACAATCAGCCCCAGCATTTT. Its protein product is CASTMGSGSDNQPQHF. This chain links TRBV19 with TRBJ1-5; a possible D gene is TRBD1 (5 bases). V was clipped by 7 bases and J by 3 bases, with 19 bases between them. CDR3 size: 16 residues. Germline CDR1 LNHDA, CDR2 SQIVND (reference sequence). Full variable domain (outside the CDR3, taken from reference TRBV19 and TRBJ1-5): DGGITQSPKYLFRKEGQNVTLSCEQNLNHDAMYWYRQDPGQGLRLIYYSQIVNDFQKGDIAEGYSVSREKKESFPLTVTSAQKNPTAFYLCASTMGSGSDNQPQHFGDGTRLSIL.

The CDR3 reads CASSLWMGTDINGYTF. The CDR3 DNA reads as TGTGCCAGCAGTTTATGGATGGGGACGGATATTAATGGCTACACCTTC. The J gene is TRBJ1-2, the V gene TRBV28, with a possible D match to TRBD1 (5 bases). Trimming pared 0 bases from V and 6 bases from J, leaving 17 bases between. The length of the CDR3 is 16 residues. The germline V gene encodes CDR1 MDHEN and CDR2 SYDVKM.

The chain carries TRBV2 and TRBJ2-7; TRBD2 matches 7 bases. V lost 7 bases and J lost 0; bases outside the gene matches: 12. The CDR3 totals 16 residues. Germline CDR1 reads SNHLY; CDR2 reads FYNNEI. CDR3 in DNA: TGTGCCAGCACCAACCCTCTAGCGGCGAGCTCCTACGAGCAGTACTTC. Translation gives CASTNPLAASSYEQYF. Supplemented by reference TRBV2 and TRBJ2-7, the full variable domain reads EPEVTQTPSHQVTQMGQEVILRCVPISNHLYFYWYRQILGQKVEFLVSFYNNEISEKSEIFDDQFSVERPDGSNFTLKIRSTKLEDSAMYFCASTNPLAASSYEQYFGPGTRLTVT.

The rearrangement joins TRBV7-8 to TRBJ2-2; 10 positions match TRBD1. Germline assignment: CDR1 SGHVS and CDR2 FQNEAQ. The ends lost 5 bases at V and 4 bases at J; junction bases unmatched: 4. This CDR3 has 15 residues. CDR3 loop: CASSGGQGLTGELFF. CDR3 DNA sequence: TGTGCCAGCAGCGGGGGACAGGGGCTCACCGGGGAGCTGTTTTTT.

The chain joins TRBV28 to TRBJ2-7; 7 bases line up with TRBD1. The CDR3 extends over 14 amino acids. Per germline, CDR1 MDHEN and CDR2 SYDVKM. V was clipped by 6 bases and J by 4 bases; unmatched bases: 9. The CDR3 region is CASRSGTVIYEQYF. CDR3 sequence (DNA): TGTGCCAGCAGATCCGGGACAGTAATATACGAGCAGTACTTC.

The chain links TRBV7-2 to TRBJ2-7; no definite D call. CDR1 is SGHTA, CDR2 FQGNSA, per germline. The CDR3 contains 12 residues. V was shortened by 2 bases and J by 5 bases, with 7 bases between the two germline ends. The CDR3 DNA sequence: TGTGCCAGCAGCTTACGTTTAGACGAGCAGTACTTC. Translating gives CASSLRLDEQYF.

The CDR3 nucleotides read TGTGCCAGCAGCCCTGGGGTGTGGCAGCCCCAGCATTTT. This codes for CASSPGVWQPQHF. The rearrangement uses TRBV27 and TRBJ1-5, with D unresolved. This CDR3 spans 13 amino acids. The ends were cut back, 6 bases at V and 7 bases at J, with 13 bases in the middle. The germline gives CDR1 MNHEY, CDR2 SMNVEV (reference sequence).

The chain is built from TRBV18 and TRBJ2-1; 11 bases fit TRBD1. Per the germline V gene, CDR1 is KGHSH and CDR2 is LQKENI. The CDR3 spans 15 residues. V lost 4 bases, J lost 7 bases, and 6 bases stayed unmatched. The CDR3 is CASSLGQGAMNEQFF. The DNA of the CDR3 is TGTGCCAGCTCACTTGGACAGGGGGCCATGAATGAGCAGTTCTTC. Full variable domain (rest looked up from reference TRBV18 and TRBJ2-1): NAGVMQNPRHLVRRRGQEARLRCSPMKGHSHVYWYRQLPEEGLKFMVYLQKENIIDESGMPKERFSAEFPKEGPSILRIQQVVRGDSAAYFCASSLGQGAMNEQFFGPGTRLTVL.

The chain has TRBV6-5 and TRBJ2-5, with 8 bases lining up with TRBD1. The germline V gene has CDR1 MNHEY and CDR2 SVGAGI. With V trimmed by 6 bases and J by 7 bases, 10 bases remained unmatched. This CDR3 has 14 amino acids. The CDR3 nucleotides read TGTGCCAGCAGAAGACAGGGGCAACTTGGGACCCAGTACTTC. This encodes CASRRQGQLGTQYF.